This entry lists 23 T cell receptor beta chains sequenced from one sample in a study of cytomegalovirus exposure and HLA in healthy donors. The table came from immunoSEQ multiplex PCR; TCRdb's copy has only in-frame clones and leaves some out. The sample has approximately 180,000 clones; around 87% are singletons. Sequencing used PBMCs. The receptor set was obtained from a woman in her 30s in good health and CMV-seronegative.

This clone was recorded a few times. The chain couples TRBV4-1 to TRBJ2-7, with a tentative D call TRBD1 (6 bases). Trimming removed 1 base from V and 3 bases from J, with 13 bases in between. CDR1 MGHRA and CDR2 YSYEKL come from the germline V gene. CDR3 length: 15 amino acids. The CDR3 region has the DNA TGCGCCAGCAGCCAAGTAGGGACAAGGGTCTACGAGCAGTACTTC. Amino acid sequence: CASSQVGTRVYEQYF.

The chain has TRBV4-1 and TRBJ1-1; D call uncertain. The CDR3 consists of 14 residues. Germline assignment: CDR1 MGHRA and CDR2 YSYEKL. Trimming cost V 0 bases and J 10 bases, with 15 bases left between them. In DNA form, the CDR3 reads TGCGCCAGCAGCCAAGACCTAACCATCGCCGGAGCTTTCTTT. The encoded protein is CASSQDLTIAGAFF.

This sequence joins TRBV6-5 and TRBJ2-7; D unclear. This CDR3 is 13 amino acids long. The V gene lost 4 bases and the J gene lost 1 base, with 8 bases spanning the gap. Looked up from germline, CDR1 is MNHEY and CDR2 is SVGAGI. CDR3: CASSLTSSYEQYF. For the CDR3, the DNA is TGTGCCAGCAGTTTGACAAGTTCCTACGAGCAGTACTTC.

This chain connects TRBV19 to TRBJ1-5; the D gene is possibly TRBD1 (6 bases). The germline gives CDR1 LNHDA, CDR2 SQIVND (reference sequence). Trimming removed 5 bases from V and 8 bases from J, with 10 bases in between. CDR3 length: 12 residues. The CDR3 DNA follows: TGTGCCAGTAGTTCACAGGGTGAGCCCCAGCATTTT. This encodes CASSSQGEPQHF.

The rearrangement joins TRBV4-2 to TRBJ2-1; 9 bases line up with TRBD2. The CDR3 spans 15 residues. Germline loops: CDR1 LGHNA, CDR2 YNFKEQ. J gave up 6 bases and V 0 bases, and 3 bases lay outside the gene matches. CDR3: CASSQEWRGGNEQFF. The CDR3 nucleotides read TGTGCCAGCAGCCAAGAATGGCGGGGGGGCAATGAGCAGTTCTTC.

The rearrangement links TRBV23-1 to TRBJ2-2; 10 nucleotides align to TRBD1. TRBV23-1 is an open reading frame, and its role is uncertain. V trimming: 8 bases; J trimming: 6 bases; junction bases outside the gene matches: 9. This CDR3 region has 15 residues. Here the CDR3 reads CASSNGTGDPGELFF. CDR3 DNA: TGCGCCAGCTCAAACGGGACAGGGGATCCCGGGGAGCTGTTTTTT.

The V and J genes are TRBV5-1 and TRBJ2-7; 8 nucleotides agree with TRBD1. This CDR3 spans 15 amino acids. Trimming cost V 0 bases and J 3 bases; bases outside gene matches: 5. Germline-derived CDR1 and CDR2 are SGHRS and YFSETQ. CDR3 sequence reads: CASSLGQGAIYEQYF. DNA for the CDR3: TGCGCCAGCAGCTTGGGGCAGGGGGCAATCTACGAGCAGTACTTC.

The chain is built from TRBV4-1 and TRBJ1-1; D remains ambiguous. Trimming pared 1 base from V and 5 bases from J, leaving 8 bases between. The germline CDR1 and CDR2 sequences are MGHRA and YSYEKL. This CDR3 spans 13 amino acids. CDR3 region: CASSQGAGTEAFF. CDR3 bases: TGCGCCAGCAGCCAAGGGGCGGGGACTGAAGCTTTCTTT.

V is TRBV2 and J is TRBJ2-1; TRBD2 agrees at 9 bases. The J segment lost 0 bases and the V segment lost 2 bases, leaving 8 bases of the junction unmatched. Germline CDR1 SNHLY, CDR2 FYNNEI. The CDR3 contains 18 residues. The CDR3 spells CASSESSGGLSSYNEQFF. The CDR3 DNA reads TGTGCCAGCAGTGAATCCAGCGGGGGGCTGAGCTCCTACAATGAGCAGTTCTTC.

V gene TRBV18 combines with J gene TRBJ1-6; 8 nucleotides match TRBD1. J lost 7 bases, V lost 5 bases, and 7 bases had no gene match. The CDR3 runs 15 residues. The germline CDR1 and CDR2 sequences are KGHSH and LQKENI. CDR3 bases: TGTGCCAGCTCAGAAACCGGGACAGGAAATTCACCCCTCCACTTT. It encodes CASSETGTGNSPLHF.

The V gene is TRBV2, the J gene TRBJ2-3; no reliable D call. Between the trimmed V and J ends, which lost 6 bases and 1 base, there was a span of 5 bases. Germline V gene lookup returns CDR1 SNHLY and CDR2 FYNNEI. This CDR3 contains 12 residues. The CDR3 here is CASSPGTDTQYF. For the CDR3, the DNA is TGTGCCAGCAGCCCAGGCACAGATACGCAGTATTTT.

The chain recombines TRBV5-1 with TRBJ1-2; D gene unclear. The V end was cut by 0 bases, the J end by 6 bases, with 9 bases between. CDR3 length: 13 amino acids. Germline-derived CDR1 and CDR2 are SGHRS and YFSETQ. The CDR3 bases are TGCGCCAGCAGCTTGGATATAAGCCATGGCTACACCTTC. This gives the protein CASSLDISHGYTF.

The chain links TRBV4-2 to TRBJ1-1; TRBD1 might be the D (5 bases). Trimming stripped 3 bases from V and 4 bases from J, with 15 bases between. This CDR3 is built from 15 residues. Germline V gene data show CDR1 as LGHNA and CDR2 as YNFKEQ. The CDR3 is CASSQGVEGGTEAFF. The CDR3 region has the DNA TGTGCCAGCAGCCAGGGGGTAGAGGGAGGCACTGAAGCTTTCTTT.

The chain has TRBV10-3 and TRBJ2-2; perhaps TRBD2 as D (6 bases). V was shortened by 11 bases and J by 3 bases, with 16 bases between the two germline ends. CDR1 ENHRY and CDR2 SYGVKD come from the germline V gene. This CDR3 contains 14 residues. The CDR3 nucleotides read TGTGCCTCCCGGCCAAGGGAGGACACCGGGGAGCTGTTTTTT. Translated, it gives CASRPREDTGELFF.

CDR3 protein: CASSQDDGTEAFF. CDR3 coding DNA: TGCGCCAGCAGCCAAGACGACGGGACAGAAGCTTTCTTT. The chain is built from TRBV4-1 and TRBJ1-1; weak D call: TRBD1 (6 bases). Germline CDR1 reads MGHRA; CDR2 reads YSYEKL. V lost 0 bases and J lost 8, with 10 bases in between. The CDR3 has 13 amino acids.

This clone was picked up one time. The gene calls are TRBV6-6 and TRBJ1-1; D not resolved. Germline CDR1 reads MNHNY; CDR2 reads SVGAGI (reference sequence). V was clipped by 0 bases and J by 2 bases, with 10 bases between them. This CDR3 is built from 15 residues. As DNA, the CDR3 is TGTGCCAGCAGTTACTCGATGAAGCTAAACACTGAAGCTTTCTTT. Translated, it gives CASSYSMKLNTEAFF.

The V gene is TRBV6-1, the J gene TRBJ2-3; 11 bases align to TRBD2. With 0 bases clipped from V and 7 bases from J, the junction kept 6 bases outside the gene matches. The CDR3 is 16 amino acids. Per the germline V gene, CDR1 is MNHNS and CDR2 is SASEGT. CDR3 sequence (DNA): TGTGCCAGCAGTGAAGCCCTAGCGGGGGGTCCTAATACGCAGTATTTT. This encodes CASSEALAGGPNTQYF.

This chain joins TRBV6-5 and TRBJ1-4, with D possibly matching TRBD1 (6 bases). Between the trimmed V and J ends, which lost 7 bases and 8 bases, there was a span of 17 bases. This CDR3 region has 14 residues. The germline V gene has CDR1 MNHEY and CDR2 SVGAGI. The CDR3 here is CASTQQGMREKLFF. The CDR3 DNA is TGTGCCAGCACTCAACAGGGCATGAGAGAAAAACTGTTTTTT.

This chain connects TRBV4-1 to TRBJ1-5; tentative D call: TRBD1 (5 bases). Trimming removed 0 bases at V and 7 bases at J, with 16 bases between. Germline V lookup: CDR1 MGHRA, CDR2 YSYEKL. The CDR3 spans 16 residues. The CDR3 DNA sequence: TGCGCCAGCAGCCAAGATACAGGAACGCCTAACCAGCCCCAGCATTTT. Translated, it gives CASSQDTGTPNQPQHF.

This clone turned up a few times. This chain uses TRBV5-5 with TRBJ1-2; TRBD1 might be the D (6 bases). The ends were cut back, 5 bases at V and 4 bases at J, with 15 bases in the middle. Germline-derived CDR1 and CDR2 are SGHKS and YYEKEE (reference sequence). The CDR3 covers 14 residues. The CDR3 DNA is TGTGCCAGCAGACGGGACATCAGTAGCTATGGCTACACCTTC. Amino acid sequence: CASRRDISSYGYTF. Together with reference TRBV5-5 and TRBJ1-2, the CDR3 gives the full variable domain: DAGVTQSPTHLIKTRGQQVTLRCSPISGHKSVSWYQQVLGQGPQFIFQYYEKEERGRGNFPDRFSARQFPNYSSELNVNALLLGDSALYLCASRRDISSYGYTFGSGTRLTVV.

The V call is TRBV19, the J call TRBJ1-5; TRBD1 aligns across 8 bases. V shed 9 bases and J 2 bases; nucleotides not matched to a gene: 18. In germline, CDR1 is LNHDA, CDR2 SQIVND (reference sequence). The CDR3 sequence is 18 residues long. CDR3 bases: TGTGCCAGCCACCCTGGACAGGGAAAGGGCGACGGCAATCAGCCCCAGCATTTT. Its translation: CASHPGQGKGDGNQPQHF.

This chain joins TRBV5-4 and TRBJ2-5; 8 bases map to TRBD1. The germline CDR1 and CDR2 sequences are SGHNT and YYREEE (reference sequence). The CDR3 has 14 amino acids. V was pared by 6 bases and J by 5 bases, with 9 bases of the junction left unmatched. CDR3 loop: CASKGQGAGETQYF. The CDR3, as DNA: TGTGCCAGCAAGGGGCAGGGGGCAGGGGAGACCCAGTACTTC.

The chain recombines TRBV27 with TRBJ1-3; TRBD1 agrees at 8 bases. CDR1 and CDR2 (germline): MNHEY, SMNVEV (reference sequence). Unmatched junction bases numbered 9, after V lost 5 bases and J lost 0 bases. The CDR3 runs 17 residues. The CDR3 spells CASSATGQGFSGNTIYF. The DNA for the CDR3 is TGTGCCAGCAGTGCGACCGGACAGGGTTTCTCTGGAAACACCATATATTTT.